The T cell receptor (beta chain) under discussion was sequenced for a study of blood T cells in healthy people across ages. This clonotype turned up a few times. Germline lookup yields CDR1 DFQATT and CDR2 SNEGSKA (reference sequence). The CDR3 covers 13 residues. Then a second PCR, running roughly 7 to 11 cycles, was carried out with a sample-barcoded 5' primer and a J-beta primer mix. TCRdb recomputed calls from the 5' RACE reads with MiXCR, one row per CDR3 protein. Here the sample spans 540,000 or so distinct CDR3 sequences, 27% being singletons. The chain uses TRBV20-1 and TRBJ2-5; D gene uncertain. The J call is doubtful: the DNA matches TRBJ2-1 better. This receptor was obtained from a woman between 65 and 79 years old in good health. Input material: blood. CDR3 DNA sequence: TGCAGTGCTAGAGATTTGTTGGGCAATGAGCAGTTCTTC. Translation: CSARDLLGNEQFF.